This TCR beta chain was sequenced during a study of cytomegalovirus exposure and HLA in healthy donors. The CDR3 totals 11 residues. V lost 4 bases, J lost 7 bases, and 7 bases lay in between. CDR1 and CDR2 (germline): MNHEY, SMNVEV (reference sequence). Vbeta (60) and Jbeta (13) primers were used in the PCR. Sequenced by immunoSEQ multiplex PCR; TCRdb stores in-frame clones only, minus some. The table has about 96,000 clones, approximately 74% seen once. The V gene is TRBV27, the J gene TRBJ1-2, with D maybe TRBD1 (5 bases). The sample was PBMCs. This clonotype was sampled from a female donor in good health and CMV-seropositive. CDR3 DNA sequence: TGTGCCAGCAGTTCAGGGTTTGGCTACACCTTC. This codes for CASSSGFGYTF.